The T cell receptor beta chain described here comes from a study of T cell responses to AZD1222 COVID-19 vaccine. Study-wide points: Among vaccine-associated CD4 TCRs, coverage spanned spike, with dominance at 160-218 and 743-854. Per reports, nearly half of all spike-specific TCRs target regions that are unmutated in variants.

Comments on this clone: No antigen is known for it.

Assay used: immunoSEQ multiplex PCR; TCRdb lists only in-frame clones, some missing. This sample carries around 99,000 clones, roughly nine tenths of them seen once, and the ten largest clones take approximately 9%. This specimen was peripheral blood, taken 28 days after the second AZD1222 dose. This receptor was taken from an adult who received the AZD1222 COVID-19 vaccine.

This CDR3 reads CASSIWETGNYGYTF. CDR3 DNA sequence: TGTGCCAGTAGTATCTGGGAGACAGGCAACTATGGCTACACCTTC. The chain joins TRBV19 to TRBJ1-2; D is perhaps TRBD1 (6 bases). The germline V gene encodes CDR1 LNHDA and CDR2 SQIVND (reference sequence). V lost 3 bases and J lost 2, with 13 bases in between. This CDR3 contains 15 residues.